The 5 T cell receptor beta chains below come from one sample, sequenced in a study of cytotoxic CD8 clonotypes in ibrutinib-treated CLL. The method was immunoSEQ multiplex PCR; TCRdb's version includes in-frame clones alone and lacks a portion of them. The table records about 92,000 clones, over 60% of them present only once. Sequenced here: PBMCs, sampled after 24 months of ibrutinib treatment. These receptors were taken from a human donor with chronic lymphocytic leukemia.

The genes are TRBV18 and TRBJ1-2; D is undetermined. This CDR3 region has 16 residues. Per the germline V gene, CDR1 is KGHSH and CDR2 is LQKENI. V was cut by 0 bases and J by 1 base, with 12 bases left in between. Here the CDR3 reads CASSPPDLGLNYGYTF. The CDR3 region has the DNA TGTGCCAGCTCACCACCGGATCTAGGGCTTAACTATGGCTACACCTTC.

This clone was seen only a few times. This chain connects TRBV11-2 to TRBJ2-7; weak D call: TRBD1 (5 bases). The CDR3 runs to 15 residues. The V gene lost 0 bases and the J gene lost 3 bases, with 12 bases spanning the gap. CDR1 and CDR2 (germline): SGHAT, FQNNGV. The CDR3 sequence: CASSLDQGSIYEQYF. The CDR3 DNA follows: TGTGCCAGCAGCTTAGATCAGGGTAGTATCTACGAGCAGTACTTC.

This rearrangement joins TRBV29-1 to TRBJ2-5; 10 positions agree with TRBD1. V lost 7 bases and J lost 4; bases outside the gene matches: 6. The CDR3 totals 13 residues. Germline V CDR1 and CDR2: SQVTM, ANQGSEA. CDR3 region: CSAGTGVGETQYF. In nucleotides, the CDR3 is TGCAGCGCTGGGACAGGGGTGGGAGAGACCCAGTACTTC.

The J gene is TRBJ2-3, the V gene TRBV6-4; 8 nucleotides match TRBD2. J gave up 0 bases and V 3 bases, and 2 bases lay outside the gene matches. Germline-derived CDR1 and CDR2 are MRHNA and SNTAGT. The CDR3 spans 15 residues. The CDR3 DNA sequence: TGTGCCAGCAGTGAGGCTAGCGGGAGCACAGATACGCAGTATTTT. Translation: CASSEASGSTDTQYF.

The rearrangement uses TRBV9 and TRBJ1-2; weak D call: TRBD1 (5 bases). The CDR3 covers 15 residues. CDR1 SGDLS and CDR2 YYNGEE come from the germline V gene. V lost 0 bases and J lost 8, with 17 bases in between. The CDR3: CASSVGGRVPGGYTF. For the CDR3, the DNA is TGTGCCAGCAGCGTAGGCGGCAGGGTCCCGGGGGGCTACACCTTC.